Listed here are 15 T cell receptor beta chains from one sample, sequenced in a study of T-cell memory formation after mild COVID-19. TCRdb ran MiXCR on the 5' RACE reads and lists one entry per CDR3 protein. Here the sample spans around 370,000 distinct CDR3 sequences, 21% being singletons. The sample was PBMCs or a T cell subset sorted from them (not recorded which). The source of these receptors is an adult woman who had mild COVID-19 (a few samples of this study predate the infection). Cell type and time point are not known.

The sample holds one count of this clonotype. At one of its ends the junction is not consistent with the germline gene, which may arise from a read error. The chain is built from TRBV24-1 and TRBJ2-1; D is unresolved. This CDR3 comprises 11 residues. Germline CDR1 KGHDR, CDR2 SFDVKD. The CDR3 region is CATSDLTTSSF. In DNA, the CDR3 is TGTGCCACCAGTGACCTTACGACCTCCTCCTTC.

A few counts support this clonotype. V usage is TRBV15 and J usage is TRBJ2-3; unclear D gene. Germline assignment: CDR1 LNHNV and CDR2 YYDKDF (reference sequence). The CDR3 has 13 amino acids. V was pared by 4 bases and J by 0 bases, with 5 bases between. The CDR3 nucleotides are TGTGCCACCAGCAAACCTAGCACAGATACGCAGTATTTT. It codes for CATSKPSTDTQYF.

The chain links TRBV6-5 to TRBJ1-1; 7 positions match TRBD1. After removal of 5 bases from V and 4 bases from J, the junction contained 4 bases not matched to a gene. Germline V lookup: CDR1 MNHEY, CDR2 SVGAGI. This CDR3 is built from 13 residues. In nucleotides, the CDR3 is TGTGCCAGCAGTGCTCCAGGGGGCACTGAAGCTTTCTTT. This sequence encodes CASSAPGGTEAFF.

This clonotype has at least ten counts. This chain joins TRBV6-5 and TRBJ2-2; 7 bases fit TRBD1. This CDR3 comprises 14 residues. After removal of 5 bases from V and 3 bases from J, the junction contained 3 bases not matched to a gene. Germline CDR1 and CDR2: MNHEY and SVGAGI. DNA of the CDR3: TGTGCCAGCAGTCCGGGACAGTACACCGGGGAGCTGTTTTTT. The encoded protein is CASSPGQYTGELFF.

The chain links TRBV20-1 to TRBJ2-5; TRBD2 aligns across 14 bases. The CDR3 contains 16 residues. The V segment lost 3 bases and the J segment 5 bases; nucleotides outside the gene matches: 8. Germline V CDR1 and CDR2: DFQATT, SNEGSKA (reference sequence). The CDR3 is CSARGGTSGGLETQYF. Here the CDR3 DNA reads TGCAGTGCTAGGGGTGGGACTAGCGGGGGCCTGGAGACCCAGTACTTC.

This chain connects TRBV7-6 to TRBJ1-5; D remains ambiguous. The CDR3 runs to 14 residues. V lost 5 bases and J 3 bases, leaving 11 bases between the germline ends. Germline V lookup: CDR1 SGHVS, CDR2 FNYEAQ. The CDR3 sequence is CASSAGIYNQPQHF. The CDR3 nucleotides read TGTGCCAGCAGCGCCGGGATTTACAATCAGCCCCAGCATTTT.

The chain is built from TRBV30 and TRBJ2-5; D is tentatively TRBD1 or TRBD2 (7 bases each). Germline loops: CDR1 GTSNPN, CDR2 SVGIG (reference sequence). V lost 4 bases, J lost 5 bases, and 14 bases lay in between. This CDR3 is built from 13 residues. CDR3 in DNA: TGTGCCTGGACCTCAGGGGGGGGGGAGACCCAGTACTTC. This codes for CAWTSGGGETQYF.

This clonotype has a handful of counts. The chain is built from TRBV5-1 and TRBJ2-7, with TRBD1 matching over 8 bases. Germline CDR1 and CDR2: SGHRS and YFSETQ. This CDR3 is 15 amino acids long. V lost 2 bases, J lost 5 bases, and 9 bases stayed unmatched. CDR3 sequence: CASSFGAGGTHEQYF. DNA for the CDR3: TGCGCCAGCAGCTTTGGGGCAGGGGGCACTCACGAGCAGTACTTC.

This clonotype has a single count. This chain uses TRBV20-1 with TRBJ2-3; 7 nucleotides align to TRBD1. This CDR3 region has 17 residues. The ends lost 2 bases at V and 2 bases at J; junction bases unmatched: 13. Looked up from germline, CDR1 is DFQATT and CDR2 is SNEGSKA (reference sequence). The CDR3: CSARLSLGQRYTDTQYF. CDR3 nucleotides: TGCAGTGCTAGACTCAGCCTGGGACAGCGTTACACAGATACGCAGTATTTT.

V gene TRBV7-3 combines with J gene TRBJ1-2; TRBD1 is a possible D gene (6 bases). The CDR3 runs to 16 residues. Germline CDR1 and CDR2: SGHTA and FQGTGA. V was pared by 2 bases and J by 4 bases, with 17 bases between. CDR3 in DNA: TGTGCCAGCAGCTTATGGCCGGGGGACAACTCCTATGGCTACACCTTC. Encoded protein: CASSLWPGDNSYGYTF.

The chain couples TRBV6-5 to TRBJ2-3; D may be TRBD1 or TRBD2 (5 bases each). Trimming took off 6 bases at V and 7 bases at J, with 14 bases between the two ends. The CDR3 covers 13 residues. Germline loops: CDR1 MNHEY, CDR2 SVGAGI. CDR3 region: CASSYGEGYTQYF. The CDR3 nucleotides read TGTGCCAGCAGCTACGGAGAGGGGTATACGCAGTATTTT.

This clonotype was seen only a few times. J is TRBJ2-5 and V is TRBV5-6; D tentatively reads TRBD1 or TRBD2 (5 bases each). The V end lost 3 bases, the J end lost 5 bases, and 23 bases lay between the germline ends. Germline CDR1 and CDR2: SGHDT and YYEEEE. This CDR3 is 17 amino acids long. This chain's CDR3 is CASSSPIGDGVRETQYF. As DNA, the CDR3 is TGTGCCAGCAGCTCCCCCATAGGGGACGGGGTCCGGGAGACCCAGTACTTC.

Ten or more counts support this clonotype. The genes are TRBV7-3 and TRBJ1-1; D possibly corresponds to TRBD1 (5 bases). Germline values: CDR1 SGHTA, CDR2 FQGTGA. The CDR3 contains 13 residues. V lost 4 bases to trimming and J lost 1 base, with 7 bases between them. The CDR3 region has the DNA TGTGCCAGCAGCTATGACAGGAACACTGAAGCTTTCTTT. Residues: CASSYDRNTEAFF.

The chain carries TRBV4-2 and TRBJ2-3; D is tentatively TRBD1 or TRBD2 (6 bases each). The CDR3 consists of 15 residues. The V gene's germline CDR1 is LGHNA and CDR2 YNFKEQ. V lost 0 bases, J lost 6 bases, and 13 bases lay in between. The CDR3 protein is CASSQENLGGDTQYF. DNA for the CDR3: TGTGCCAGCAGCCAAGAAAACCTAGGGGGGGATACGCAGTATTTT.

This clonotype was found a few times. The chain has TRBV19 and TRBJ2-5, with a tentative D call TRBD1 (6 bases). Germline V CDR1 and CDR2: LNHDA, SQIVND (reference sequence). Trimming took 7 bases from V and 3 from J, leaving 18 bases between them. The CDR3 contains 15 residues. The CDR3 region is CASKPSTGREETQYF. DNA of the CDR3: TGTGCCAGTAAGCCCTCCACAGGGCGGGAAGAGACCCAGTACTTC.